These T cell receptor beta chains were read from a single sample in a study of T cells in narcolepsy. TCRdb keeps only in-frame clones here, not all; method: immunoSEQ multiplex PCR. Among 30,000 to 40,000 clones listed, about 80% were seen once. The sequenced sample consisted of memory (CD45RA-) CD4+ T cells from blood. These receptor sequences come from a human donor in good health. Both conserved end residues are part of each CDR3. A D gene is named only where the DNA matches it firmly. For some rows the clone size is stated as once, few or many, or as a class when expanded; others skip it.

TRBJ2-1	.	TRBV5-1	TRBD1	CASSLDGQGVNEQFF	TGCGCCAGCAGCTTGGACGGACAGGGGGTCAATGAGCAGTTCTTC
TRBJ1-1	.	TRBV7-8	TRBD1	CASSPGQGRTEAFF	TGTGCCAGCAGCCCGGGACAGGGGAGAACTGAAGCTTTCTTT
TRBJ1-1	.	TRBV6-5	TRBD1	CATGTGADEAFF	TGTGCCACCGGGACAGGGGCCGATGAAGCTTTCTTT
TRBJ1-1	.	TRBV11-2	.	CASSLRALRGGSWTEAFF	TGTGCCAGCAGCTTAAGGGCCCTCCGGGGGGGGAGTTGGACTGAAGCTTTCTTT
TRBJ1-2	.	TRBV7-9	.	CASMGVDYGYTF	TGTGCCAGCATGGGAGTAGACTATGGCTACACCTTC
TRBJ2-2	.	TRBV19	TRBD2	CASSRVAGDWTGELFF	TGTGCCAGTAGTAGGGTAGCGGGAGATTGGACCGGGGAGCTGTTTTTT
TRBJ1-3	.	TRBV18	.	CASSPGDGNTIYF	TGTGCCAGCTCACCGGGGGACGGAAACACCATATATTTT
TRBJ1-1	once	TRBV4-1	.	CASSLFTGFTEAFF	TGCGCCAGCAGCCTCTTTACAGGCTTCACTGAAGCTTTCTTT
TRBJ2-5	.	TRBV6-1	.	CASSEAGLTSAVTQYF	TGTGCCAGCAGTGAAGCCGGACTGACATCGGCAGTTACCCAGTACTTC
TRBJ1-3	.	TRBV30	.	CAWGTGTGNTIYF	TGTGCCTGGGGCACAGGGACAGGAAACACCATATATTTT
TRBJ1-4	.	TRBV5-1	.	CASSLEARVGEKLFF	TGCGCCAGCAGCTTGGAGGCCAGGGTGGGGGAAAAACTGTTTTTT
TRBJ1-4	.	TRBV19	.	CASMRATNEKLFF	TGTGCCAGTATGAGGGCTACTAATGAAAAACTGTTTTTT
TRBJ2-7	.	TRBV7-2	.	CASSVVGGRFGPGLAEQYF	.
TRBJ2-6	.	TRBV29-1	.	CSVDTSGANVLTF	TGCAGCGTTGACACCTCTGGGGCCAACGTCCTGACTTTC
TRBJ1-5	.	TRBV19	TRBD1	CASGTGGEGKPQHF	TGTGCCAGCGGGACAGGCGGGGAAGGGAAGCCCCAGCATTTT
TRBJ1-1	once	TRBV6-4	TRBD1	CASRDTDRGTEAFF	TGTGCCAGCAGAGATACGGACAGGGGGACTGAAGCTTTCTTT
TRBJ2-7	few	TRBV6-1	.	CATMGLTSYEQYF	TGTGCCACCATGGGCCTTACCTCCTACGAGCAGTACTTC
TRBJ2-5	.	TRBV29-1	.	CSVGLSTGFTETQYF	TGCAGCGTCGGATTATCCACAGGGTTCACCGAGACCCAGTACTTC
TRBJ2-3	.	TRBV6-1	.	CASRLTESTDTQYF	TGTGCCAGCAGGCTGACCGAATCCACAGATACGCAGTATTTT
TRBJ1-3	.	TRBV5-1	.	CASSLRGWGGPSSGNTIYF	TGCGCCAGCAGCTTGAGGGGCTGGGGGGGACCGAGCTCTGGAAACACCATATATTTT
TRBJ2-2	.	TRBV7-2	.	CASSSSGATGELFF	TGTGCCAGCAGCTCCAGCGGAGCCACCGGGGAGCTGTTTTTT
TRBJ2-5	.	TRBV6-5	TRBD2	CASSGLAGGQETQYF	TGTGCCAGCAGTGGACTAGCGGGAGGGCAAGAGACCCAGTACTTC
TRBJ2-7	.	TRBV6-1	.	CASSERGYEQYF	TGTGCCAGCAGTGAGCGGGGCTACGAGCAGTACTTC
TRBJ1-2	.	TRBV5-4	.	CASSRRDASNYGYTF	TGTGCCAGCAGCCGTCGGGACGCATCTAACTATGGCTACACCTTC